This TCR beta chain was sequenced for a study of blood T cell repertoires in COVID-19. Study information: Sample material is recorded as cDNA or gDNA derived from T cells, B-cell-depleted T cells, or PBMCs.

Trimming took 2 bases from V and 5 from J; bases not matched to a gene: 3. The germline gives CDR1 SGHVS, CDR2 FQNEAQ. This CDR3 has 14 amino acids. Methods used by the authors: For nucleated cells, counts were estimated from reference gene primer amplification. Produced via immunoSEQ multiplex PCR; TCRdb's table is partial and in-frame only. V, J and clone size are those of that table, while D and trimming were read from the DNA. The sample consists of about 59,000 clones, about 72% of them appearing once. V is TRBV7-8 and J is TRBJ2-7, with 10 bases matching TRBD2. Specimen: peripheral blood. The source of this sequence is a man older than 75 with acute or convalescent COVID-19. CDR3: CASSLSSGSHEQYF. The CDR3 bases are TGTGCCAGCAGCTTATCTAGCGGGAGCCACGAGCAGTACTTC.